Listed here are 19 T cell receptor beta chains from one sample, sequenced in a study of blood T cell repertoires in COVID-19. The repertoire was sequenced with immunoSEQ multiplex PCR; TCRdb's copy has only in-frame clones and lacks some. In the table there are about 250,000 clones, 70% to 90% of which are singletons. The sequencing input was peripheral blood. Receptors were obtained from a man in his late teens or twenties with active or convalescent COVID-19.

The chain uses TRBV14 and TRBJ2-7, with 7 bases identical to TRBD1. The CDR3 sequence is 14 residues long. V was pared by 4 bases and J by 5 bases, with 8 bases of the junction left unmatched. Germline V CDR1 and CDR2: SGHDN, FVKESK. The CDR3 is CASSLARGIHEQYF. The CDR3 DNA follows: TGTGCCAGCAGCCTAGCCAGGGGGATCCACGAGCAGTACTTC. The full variable domain, completed using reference TRBV14 and TRBJ2-7, is EAGVTQFPSHSVIEKGQTVTLRCDPISGHDNLYWYRRVMGKEIKFLLHFVKESKQDESGMPNNRFLAERTGGTYSTLKVQPAELEDSGVYFCASSLARGIHEQYFGPGTRLTVT.

The CDR3 spells CASSLGPGFGYTF. The CDR3 coding sequence is TGCGCCAGCAGCTTGGGGCCAGGGTTTGGCTACACCTTC. The chain is built from TRBV5-1 and TRBJ1-2; tentative D call: TRBD1 (5 bases). CDR3 length equals 13 residues. Germline V lookup: CDR1 SGHRS, CDR2 YFSETQ. The V end was cut by 0 bases, the J end by 7 bases, with 10 bases between.

The CDR3 reads CAWSTTVYNSPLHF. The CDR3 DNA reads as TGTGCCTGGAGTACGACTGTCTATAATTCACCCCTCCACTTT. This chain links TRBV30 with TRBJ1-6; D is ambiguous. This CDR3 spans 14 amino acids. Trimming left V 2 bases short and J 3 bases short, with 8 bases between. Germline CDR1 is GTSNPN and CDR2 is SVGIG (reference sequence).

This rearrangement joins TRBV27 to TRBJ2-5, with 11 bases that match TRBD2. Germline V CDR1 and CDR2: MNHEY, SMNVEV (reference sequence). The CDR3 has 15 amino acids. V lost 6 bases to trimming and J lost 5 bases; unmatched junction nucleotides: 8. Written as DNA, the CDR3 is TGTGCCAGCAGCACTAGCGGGAGTGGATCGGAGACCCAGTACTTC. It translates to CASSTSGSGSETQYF.

This chain links TRBV3-1 (or the pseudogene TRBV3-2) with TRBJ1-2; no firm D call. CDR1 LGHDT and CDR2 YNNKEL come from the germline V gene (reference sequence). V dropped 4 bases and J dropped 4 bases, with 13 bases sitting between them. The CDR3 extends over 14 amino acids. The CDR3 DNA reads as TGTGCCAGCAGCCGCGGAGAAGGTAGCTATGGCTACACCTTC. Translating gives CASSRGEGSYGYTF.

This chain links TRBV28 with TRBJ1-2; the D gene is possibly TRBD1 (5 bases). Germline values: CDR1 MDHEN, CDR2 SYDVKM. The CDR3 length is 17 residues. V was clipped by 4 bases and J by 1 base, with 19 bases between them. Here the CDR3 reads CASSSTFIEGVNYGYTF. The CDR3 coding sequence is TGTGCCAGCAGTTCCACCTTCATTGAAGGGGTTAACTATGGCTACACCTTC.

This clone has at least ten counts. V usage is TRBV7-2 and J usage is TRBJ1-6, with D possibly matching TRBD1 (6 bases). The CDR3 runs 15 residues. Germline-derived CDR1 and CDR2 are SGHTA and FQGNSA. Trimming shortened V by 5 bases and J by 10 bases, and 18 bases separated the two germline ends. The CDR3 loop reads CASSISGDLKSPLHF. The CDR3 bases are TGTGCCAGCAGCATTTCAGGGGACCTGAAATCACCCCTCCACTTT.

In DNA form, the CDR3 reads TGTGCCAGCAGACTAGCGGGACCCTCCTACGAGCAGTACTTC. Translated: CASRLAGPSYEQYF. V usage is TRBV28 and J usage is TRBJ2-7, with 10 positions matching TRBD2. The CDR3 runs 14 residues. The V and J ends lost 6 bases and 0 bases, in that order; junction bases with no gene match: 2. Germline V gene sequence: CDR1 MDHEN, CDR2 SYDVKM. Full variable domain (remainder filled in from reference TRBV28 and TRBJ2-7): DVKVTQSSRYLVKRTGEKVFLECVQDMDHENMFWYRQDPGLGLRLIYFSYDVKMKEKGDIPEGYSVSREKKERFSLILESASTNQTSMYLCASRLAGPSYEQYFGPGTRLTVT.

This clone was observed a few times. This chain links TRBV5-1 with TRBJ2-2; D is possibly TRBD1 (5 bases). Between the trimmed V and J ends, which lost 7 bases and 7 bases, there was a span of 11 bases. Germline V gives CDR1 SGHRS, CDR2 YFSETQ. CDR3 length: 12 residues. DNA of the CDR3: TGCGCCAGCGGGAAGGGGAACGGGGAGCTGTTTTTT. Protein sequence: CASGKGNGELFF.

This rearrangement joins TRBV25-1 to TRBJ1-1, with D unclear. CDR3 length: 13 residues. Per the germline V gene, CDR1 is MGHDK and CDR2 is SYGVNS. Deletions cut 5 bases from V and 6 bases from J, with 13 bases between. Written as DNA, the CDR3 is TGTGCCAGCAGTCAAGGCTCGGGTTCTGAAGCTTTCTTT. Translating gives CASSQGSGSEAFF.

V is TRBV28 and J is TRBJ1-2, with D hard to call. Trimming took 10 bases from V and 7 from J, leaving 13 bases between them. The CDR3 extends over 11 amino acids. CDR1 and CDR2 from the germline V gene are MDHEN and SYDVKM. The CDR3 is CATSLSGGYTF. The CDR3 region has the DNA TGTGCCACCTCTCTCTCGGGTGGCTACACCTTC.

The chain combines TRBV18 with TRBJ1-3; D not resolved. CDR3 length equals 17 residues. Trimming removed 2 bases from V and 1 base from J, with 15 bases in between. Germline-derived CDR1 and CDR2 are KGHSH and LQKENI. The CDR3 region is CASSPVVQAKSGNTIYF. Written as DNA, the CDR3 is TGTGCCAGCTCACCAGTTGTGCAGGCGAAATCTGGAAACACCATATATTTT.

The V gene is TRBV21-1, the J gene TRBJ1-2; the D call of TRBD1 is as the table states it, not checked on the DNA. TRBV21-1 represents a pseudogene. The CDR3 sequence is 15 residues long. The CDR3 loop reads CASSKVSVINYGYTF. The CDR3 DNA reads as TGTGCCAGCAGCAAAGTATCAGTCATTAACTATGGCTACACCTTC.

This sequence joins TRBV11-2 and TRBJ1-2, with TRBD1 as a possible D gene (5 bases). The CDR3 has 14 amino acids. The V end was cut by 1 base, the J end by 3 bases, with 9 bases between. CDR1 and CDR2 (germline): SGHAT, FQNNGV. Here the CDR3 DNA reads TGTGCCAGCAGCTTAGGGGGGGTAGACTATGGCTACACCTTC. Residues: CASSLGGVDYGYTF.

The chain combines TRBV9 with TRBJ2-1; no clear D gene. Trimming stripped 4 bases from V and 4 bases from J, with 6 bases between. CDR1 SGDLS and CDR2 YYNGEE come from the germline V gene. This CDR3 contains 12 residues. The CDR3, as DNA: TGTGCCAGCAGCCACGGGTACAATGAGCAGTTCTTC. Its protein product is CASSHGYNEQFF. Full variable domain (missing parts from reference TRBV9 and TRBJ2-1): DSGVTQTPKHLITATGQRVTLRCSPRSGDLSVYWYQQSLDQGLQFLIQYYNGEERAKGNILERFSAQQFPDLHSELNLSSLELGDSALYFCASSHGYNEQFFGPGTRLTVL.

The chain links TRBV9 to TRBJ1-6; D gene uncertain. Trimming took 3 bases from V and 10 from J, leaving 11 bases between them. The germline CDR1 and CDR2 sequences are SGDLS and YYNGEE. The CDR3 has 13 amino acids. The CDR3 coding sequence is TGTGCCAGCAGCGAGACGGCCGGGTCACCCCTCCACTTT. The encoded protein is CASSETAGSPLHF. The whole variable domain, remainder taken from reference TRBV9 and TRBJ1-6, is DSGVTQTPKHLITATGQRVTLRCSPRSGDLSVYWYQQSLDQGLQFLIQYYNGEERAKGNILERFSAQQFPDLHSELNLSSLELGDSALYFCASSETAGSPLHFGNGTRLTVT.

V usage is TRBV21-1 and J usage is TRBJ2-7; TRBD1, as called in the table, went unchecked against the DNA. TRBV21-1 constitutes a pseudogene. CDR3 length equals 22 residues. The CDR3 bases are TGTGCCAGCAGCAAAGCTCGGGACCCCCCCCGACAGGGGCGAACCGAGAGCTACGAGCAGTACTTC. Its translation is CASSKARDPPRQGRTESYEQYF.

The V gene is TRBV21-1, the J gene TRBJ1-6. TRBV21-1 is recorded as a pseudogene. This CDR3 is 14 amino acids long. The CDR3 is CASRERGPNSPLHF. CDR3 sequence (DNA): TGTGCCAGCAGGGAACGGGGTCCGAATTCACCCCTCCACTTT.

The chain couples TRBV28 to TRBJ2-5; 9 bases agree with TRBD1. Germline loops: CDR1 MDHEN, CDR2 SYDVKM. J lost 4 bases, V lost 6 bases, and 3 bases had no gene match. The CDR3 has 13 residues. The DNA for the CDR3 is TGTGCCAGCAGGACAGGGGGTGCAGAGACCCAGTACTTC. Translating it yields CASRTGGAETQYF.